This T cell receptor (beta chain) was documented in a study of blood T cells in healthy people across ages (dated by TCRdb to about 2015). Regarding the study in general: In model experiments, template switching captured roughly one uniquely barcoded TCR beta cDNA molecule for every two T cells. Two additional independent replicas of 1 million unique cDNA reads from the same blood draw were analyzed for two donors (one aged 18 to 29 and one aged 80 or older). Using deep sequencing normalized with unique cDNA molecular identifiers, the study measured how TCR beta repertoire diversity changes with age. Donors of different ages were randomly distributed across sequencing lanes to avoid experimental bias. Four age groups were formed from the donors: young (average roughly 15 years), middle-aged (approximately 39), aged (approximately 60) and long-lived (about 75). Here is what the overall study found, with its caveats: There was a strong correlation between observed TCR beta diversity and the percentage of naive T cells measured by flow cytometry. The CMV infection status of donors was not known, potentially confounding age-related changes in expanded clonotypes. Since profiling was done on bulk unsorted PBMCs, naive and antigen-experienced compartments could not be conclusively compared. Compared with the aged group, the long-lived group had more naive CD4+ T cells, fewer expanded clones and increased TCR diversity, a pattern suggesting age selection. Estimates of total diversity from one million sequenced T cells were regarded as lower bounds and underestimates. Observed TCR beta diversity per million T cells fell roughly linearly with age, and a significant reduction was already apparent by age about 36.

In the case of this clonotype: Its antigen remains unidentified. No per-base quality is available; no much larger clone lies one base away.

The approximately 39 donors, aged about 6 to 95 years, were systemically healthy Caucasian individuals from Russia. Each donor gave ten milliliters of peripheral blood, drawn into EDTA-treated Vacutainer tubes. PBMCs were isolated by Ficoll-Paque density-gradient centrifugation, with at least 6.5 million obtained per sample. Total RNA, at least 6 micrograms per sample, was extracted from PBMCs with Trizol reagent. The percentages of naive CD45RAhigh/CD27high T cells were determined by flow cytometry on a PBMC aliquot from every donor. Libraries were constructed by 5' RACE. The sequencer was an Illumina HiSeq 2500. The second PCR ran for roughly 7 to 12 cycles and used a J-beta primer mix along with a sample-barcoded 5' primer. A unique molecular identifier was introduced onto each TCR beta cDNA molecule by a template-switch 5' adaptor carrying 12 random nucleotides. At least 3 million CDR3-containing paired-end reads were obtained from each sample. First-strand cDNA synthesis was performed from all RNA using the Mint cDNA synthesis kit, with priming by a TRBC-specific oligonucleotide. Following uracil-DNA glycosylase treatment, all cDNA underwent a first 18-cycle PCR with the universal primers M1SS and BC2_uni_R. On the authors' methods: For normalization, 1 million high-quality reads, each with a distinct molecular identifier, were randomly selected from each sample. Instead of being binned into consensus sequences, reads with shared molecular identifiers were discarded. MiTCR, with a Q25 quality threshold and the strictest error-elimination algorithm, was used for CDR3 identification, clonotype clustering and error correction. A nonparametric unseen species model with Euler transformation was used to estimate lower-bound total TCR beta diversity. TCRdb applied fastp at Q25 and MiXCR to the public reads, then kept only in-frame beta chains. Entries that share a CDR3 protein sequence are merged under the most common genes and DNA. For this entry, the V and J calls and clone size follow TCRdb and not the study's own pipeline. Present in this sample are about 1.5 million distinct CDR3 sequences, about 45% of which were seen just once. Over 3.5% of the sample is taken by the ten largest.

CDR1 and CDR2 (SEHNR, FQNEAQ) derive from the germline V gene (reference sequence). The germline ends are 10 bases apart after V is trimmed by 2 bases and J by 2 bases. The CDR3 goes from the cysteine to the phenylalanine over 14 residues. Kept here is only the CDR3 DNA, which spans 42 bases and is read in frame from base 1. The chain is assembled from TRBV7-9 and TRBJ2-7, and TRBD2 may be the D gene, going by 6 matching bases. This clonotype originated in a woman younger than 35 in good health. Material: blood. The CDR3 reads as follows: CASSLTSLAYEQYF. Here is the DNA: TGTGCCAGCAGCTTAACTAGCCTTGCCTACGAGCAGTACTTC.